The 2 T cell receptor beta chains in this list originate from one sample, sequenced in a study of control samples from healthy donors and cancer patients. Assay: immunoSEQ multiplex PCR; the TCRdb copy retains only in-frame clones and omits some. The sample holds 350,000 to 450,000 clones; 80% to 95% are singletons and the top ten take 5% to 7%. Source material: PBMCs. The receptors come from a middle-aged man with head and neck cancer.

The rearrangement links TRBV25-1 to TRBJ1-1, with 9 bases fitting TRBD1. This CDR3 comprises 14 residues. CDR1 is MGHDK, CDR2 SYGVNS, per germline. The V gene end was trimmed by 0 bases and the J gene end by 5 bases; junction bases not matched to a gene: 1. DNA for the CDR3: TGTGCCAGCAGTGAATATGACAGGGGGACTGAAGCTTTCTTT. It specifies CASSEYDRGTEAFF.

The chain is built from TRBV27 and TRBJ2-3, with 8 bases identical to TRBD1. Germline CDR1 MNHEY, CDR2 SMNVEV (reference sequence). V shed 4 bases, J shed 2 bases, and the junction held 17 bases outside the gene matches. CDR3 length: 19 amino acids. The CDR3 nucleotides are TGTGCCAGCAGTTCAGTTTTATATCGAGAGCAGGGGGCCACAGATACGCAGTATTTT. Its protein is CASSSVLYREQGATDTQYF.